The 23 T cell receptor beta chains below all came from one sample that was sequenced in a study of T cells in Graves' hyperthyroidism and ophthalmopathy. Amplified TCR beta CDR3 regions came from RNA transcripts. Carried out on the TCR CDR3, a first-round RT-PCR used the HTBI primer set. TCRdb redid the calling of the multiplex PCR reads with MiXCR, one entry per CDR3 protein. In the table there are about 760,000 distinct CDR3 sequences, around 40% of which are singletons. The sequencing sample was made of blood. These receptors originate from a woman aged 40-49 years with Graves' hyperthyroidism.

The gene calls are TRBV30 and TRBJ2-5, with D possibly matching TRBD1 (5 bases). V lost 3 bases and J 2 bases, leaving 13 bases between the germline ends. Germline V CDR1 and CDR2: GTSNPN, SVGIG (reference sequence). The CDR3 extends over 14 amino acids. The CDR3 region is CAWRPGASQETQYF. Here the CDR3 DNA reads TGTGCCTGGAGGCCTGGGGCTTCGCAAGAGACCCAGTACTTC.

This chain uses TRBV7-8 with TRBJ2-7, with 8 bases fitting TRBD1. Looked up from germline, CDR1 is SGHVS and CDR2 is FQNEAQ. The CDR3 runs to 15 residues. The V segment lost 2 bases and the J segment 4 bases; nucleotides outside the gene matches: 7. CDR3 nucleotides: TGTGCCAGCAGCTTACGGGCAGGGGGCATGTACGAGCAGTACTTC. Translated: CASSLRAGGMYEQYF.

This clonotype was seen at least ten times. The J gene is TRBJ2-6, the V gene TRBV9; TRBD1 is a possible D gene (5 bases). The germline V gene has CDR1 SGDLS and CDR2 YYNGEE. This CDR3 spans 16 amino acids. Trimming stripped 0 bases from V and 2 bases from J, with 9 bases between. In DNA, the CDR3 is TGTGCCAGCAGCGTAGATCCCAGGGCTGGGGCCAACGTCCTGACTTTC. This sequence encodes CASSVDPRAGANVLTF. Variable domain in full (rest from reference TRBV9 and TRBJ2-6): DSGVTQTPKHLITATGQRVTLRCSPRSGDLSVYWYQQSLDQGLQFLIQYYNGEERAKGNILERFSAQQFPDLHSELNLSSLELGDSALYFCASSVDPRAGANVLTFGAGSRLTVL.

This chain links TRBV20-1 with TRBJ1-5; possible D gene TRBD1, 6 bases. V was pared by 6 bases and J by 0 bases, with 15 bases between. This CDR3 is 15 amino acids long. From germline, CDR1 is DFQATT and CDR2 SNEGSKA (reference sequence). The CDR3 loop reads CSAIRQENSNQPQHF. Written as DNA, the CDR3 is TGCAGTGCCATCCGACAGGAGAATAGCAATCAGCCCCAGCATTTT.

The sample holds a few counts of this clonotype. The rearrangement joins TRBV20-1 to TRBJ1-3, with D hard to call. Trimming removed 5 bases at V and 0 bases at J, with 8 bases between. The V gene's germline CDR1 is DFQATT and CDR2 SNEGSKA (reference sequence). This CDR3 region has 13 residues. The CDR3 protein is CSADTSSGNTIYF. Here the CDR3 DNA reads TGCAGTGCTGATACGAGCTCTGGAAACACCATATATTTT.

This chain links TRBV11-2 with TRBJ2-5; D perhaps matches TRBD2 (7 bases). Germline CDR1 reads SGHAT; CDR2 reads FQNNGV. V lost 3 bases, J lost 4 bases, and 15 bases lay in between. This CDR3 region has 15 residues. CDR3 region: CASSFGGPGGETQYF. The CDR3, as DNA: TGTGCCAGCAGCTTCGGGGGCCCGGGGGGAGAGACCCAGTACTTC.

The chain carries TRBV4-1 and TRBJ1-1; D gene uncertain. V was shortened by 1 base and J by 6 bases, with 12 bases between the two germline ends. The CDR3 loop spans 14 amino acids. Germline V gene sequence: CDR1 MGHRA, CDR2 YSYEKL. The chain's CDR3 is CASSQARDGAEAFF. The CDR3 DNA follows: TGCGCCAGCAGCCAAGCGCGGGATGGGGCTGAAGCTTTCTTT.

Points on this clonotype: A clone one base away is much larger, so this may be a read error. The V call is TRBV5-5, the J call TRBJ1-2, with no clear D. The CDR3 is made up of 14 amino acids. In germline, CDR1 is SGHKS, CDR2 YYEKEE (reference sequence). The CDR3 protein is CARSLVGVAYGYTF. The CDR3 region has the DNA TGTGCCCGCAGCTTGGTTGGGGTCGCTTACGGCTACACCTTC.

This clonotype occurred once. This sequence joins TRBV10-2 and TRBJ1-6; 10 bases are a match to TRBD1. CDR1 is WSHSY, CDR2 SAAADI, per germline. This CDR3 has 15 amino acids. Losses at the gene ends were 10 bases for V and 8 bases for J; bases not matched to a gene: 11. CDR3 sequence reads: CATMGDRGRYSPLHF. CDR3 coding DNA: TGCGCCACCATGGGGGACAGGGGAAGGTATTCACCCCTCCACTTT.

The gene calls are TRBV29-1 and TRBJ1-1; possibly TRBD1 for D (5 bases). Germline-derived CDR1 and CDR2 are SQVTM and ANQGSEA. Between the trimmed V and J ends, which lost 5 bases and 10 bases, there was a span of 17 bases. The CDR3 runs to 12 residues. The CDR3 DNA reads as TGCAGCGTTATGGGGGGGGGTTCAATAGCTTTCTTT. Its protein product is CSVMGGGSIAFF.

This clonotype was observed a handful of times. The CDR3 spells CASSRGGTPTEAFF. The DNA of the CDR3 is TGTGCCAGCAGTAGGGGCGGGACCCCCACTGAAGCTTTCTTT. The chain carries TRBV6-5 and TRBJ1-1; maybe TRBD1 (5 bases). V dropped 5 bases and J dropped 4 bases, with 14 bases sitting between them. This CDR3 is 14 amino acids long. In germline, CDR1 is MNHEY, CDR2 SVGAGI.

This clonotype was observed many times. The CDR3 DNA sequence: TGTGCCAGCAGCTTGGTTCCGGGCGACGAGCAGTACTTC. Its protein product is CASSLVPGDEQYF. The V gene is TRBV5-5, the J gene TRBJ2-7; D not certain. The CDR3 contains 13 residues. The germline V gene has CDR1 SGHKS and CDR2 YYEKEE (reference sequence). V dropped 0 bases and J dropped 5 bases, with 9 bases sitting between them.

This clonotype showed up just a few times. The chain employs TRBV24-1 and TRBJ1-2; 7 bases align to TRBD1. Germline loops: CDR1 KGHDR, CDR2 SFDVKD. CDR3 size: 13 residues. J was trimmed by 6 bases and V by 4 bases; bases with no gene match: 4. CDR3 in DNA: TGTGCCACCAGTGAGACAGGGCGAGATGGCTACACCTTC. Its translation is CATSETGRDGYTF.

This clonotype has just a few counts. This rearrangement joins TRBV6-1 to TRBJ1-2; D gene uncertain. The CDR3 is 13 amino acids. V was pared by 2 bases and J by 0 bases, with 4 bases between. CDR1 is MNHNS, CDR2 SASEGT, per germline. The CDR3 DNA is TGTGCCAGCAGTGAACTAGCTAACTATGGCTACACCTTC. Protein sequence: CASSELANYGYTF.

This clonotype has ten or more counts. The rearrangement uses TRBV12-3 or TRBV12-4 and TRBJ1-6, with D uncertain. This CDR3 has 12 residues. Trimming pared 3 bases from V and 7 bases from J, leaving 4 bases between. The CDR3: CASSFFNSPLHF. The CDR3 DNA follows: TGTGCCAGCAGTTTCTTCAATTCACCCCTCCACTTT.

The V call is TRBV7-2, the J call TRBJ2-3; 12 positions match TRBD2. CDR3 length equals 14 residues. In germline, CDR1 is SGHTA, CDR2 FQGNSA. J lost 4 bases, V lost 6 bases, and 2 bases had no gene match. Here the CDR3 reads CASRSSGGADTQYF. The CDR3 coding sequence is TGTGCCAGCAGATCTAGCGGGGGGGCAGATACGCAGTATTTT.

With respect to this clonotype: A read error is likely, as this CDR3 ends without the conserved phenylalanine or tryptophan. The DNA is left out, because the CDR3 cannot be placed on it with certainty; the CDR3 is given as TCRdb lists it. The chain joins TRBV10-2 to TRBJ1-1; the table calls TRBD1, which could not be checked here. The germline V gene encodes CDR1 WSHSY and CDR2 SAAADI. The CDR3 has 13 amino acids, counting both end residues. CDR3 sequence: CASSLTDHTEASL.

This clonotype showed up many times. The chain's CDR3 is CATNRDNTGELFF. The CDR3 DNA sequence: TGTGCCACCAACCGGGACAACACCGGGGAGCTGTTTTTT. J is TRBJ2-2 and V is TRBV10-3, with D perhaps matching TRBD1 or TRBD2 (5 bases each). The germline CDR1 and CDR2 sequences are ENHRY and SYGVKD. There are 13 residues in the CDR3. V was clipped by 10 bases and J by 2 bases, with 11 bases between them.

With regard to this clonotype: Without the conserved terminal phenylalanine or tryptophan, this CDR3 likely stems from a read error. The chain couples TRBV10-3 to TRBJ1-2; unclear D gene. Germline V gives CDR1 ENHRY, CDR2 SYGVKD. This CDR3 contains 15 residues. Trimming removed 5 bases at V and 4 bases at J, with 17 bases between. CDR3 region: CAISTPQTETYGYTL. The CDR3 DNA is TGTGCCATCAGTACGCCCCAGACGGAAACCTATGGCTACACCCTC.

This clonotype was detected many times. This rearrangement joins TRBV12-3 or TRBV12-4 to TRBJ1-5; D is unclear. The CDR3 has 12 residues. Between the trimmed V and J ends, which lost 5 bases and 5 bases, there was a span of 7 bases. CDR3 DNA: TGTGCCAGCAGTCACCCGTATCAGCCCCAGCATTTT. Amino acids: CASSHPYQPQHF.

This clonotype was seen a few times. The V gene is TRBV11-2, the J gene TRBJ2-5, with TRBD2 identical over 8 bases. CDR3 length equals 16 residues. After removal of 2 bases from V and 2 bases from J, the junction contained 7 bases not matched to a gene. Per germline, CDR1 SGHAT and CDR2 FQNNGV. This CDR3 reads CASSLRPPGGQETQYF. The CDR3 DNA is TGTGCCAGCAGCTTAAGGCCACCGGGGGGGCAAGAGACCCAGTACTTC.

In the case of this clonotype: This may stem from a read error, because a much larger clone lies one nucleotide away. The conserved phenylalanine or tryptophan normally closing the CDR3 is absent here, so this likely arose from a read error. V usage is TRBV20-1 and J usage is TRBJ1-1; D gene ambiguous. CDR1 is DFQATT, CDR2 SNEGSKA, per germline (reference sequence). The CDR3 consists of 14 residues. V lost 4 bases and J lost 5, with 17 bases in between. CDR3 DNA: TGCAGTGCTAATCCCCTCGACGGAGGGACTGAAGCTTTCCTT. Amino acids: CSANPLDGGTEAFL.

This clonotype was counted at least ten times. V is TRBV25-1 and J is TRBJ1-2; tentative D call: TRBD1 (5 bases). The CDR3 contains 15 residues. Germline V gene lookup returns CDR1 MGHDK and CDR2 SYGVNS. Trimming left V 3 bases short and J 1 base short, with 12 bases between. The CDR3: CASSEAGTLNYGYTF. In nucleotides, the CDR3 is TGTGCCAGCAGTGAGGCCGGGACGCTTAACTATGGCTACACCTTC.